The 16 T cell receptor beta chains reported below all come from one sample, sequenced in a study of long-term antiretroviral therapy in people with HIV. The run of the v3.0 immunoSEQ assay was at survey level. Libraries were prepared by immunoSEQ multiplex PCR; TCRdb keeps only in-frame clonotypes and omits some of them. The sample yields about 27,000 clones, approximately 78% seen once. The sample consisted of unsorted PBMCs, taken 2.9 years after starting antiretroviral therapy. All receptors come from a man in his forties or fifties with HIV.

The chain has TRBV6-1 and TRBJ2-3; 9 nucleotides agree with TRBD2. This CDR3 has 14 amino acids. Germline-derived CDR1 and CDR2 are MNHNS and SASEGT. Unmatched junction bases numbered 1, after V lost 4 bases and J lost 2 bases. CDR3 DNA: TGTGCCAGCAGTGTAGCGGGGGCCACAGATACGCAGTATTTT. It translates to CASSVAGATDTQYF.

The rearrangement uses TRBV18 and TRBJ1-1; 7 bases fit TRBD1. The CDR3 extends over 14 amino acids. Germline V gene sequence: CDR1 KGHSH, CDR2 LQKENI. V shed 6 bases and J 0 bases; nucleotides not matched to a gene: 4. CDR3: CASSSDRLNTEAFF. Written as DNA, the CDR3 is TGTGCCAGCTCCTCGGACAGGCTGAACACTGAAGCTTTCTTT.

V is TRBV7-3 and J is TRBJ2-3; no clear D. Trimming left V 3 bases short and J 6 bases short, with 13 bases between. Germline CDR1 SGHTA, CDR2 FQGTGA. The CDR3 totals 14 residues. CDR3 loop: CASSFGPFGDTQYF. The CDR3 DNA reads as TGTGCCAGCAGCTTTGGGCCCTTTGGGGATACGCAGTATTTT. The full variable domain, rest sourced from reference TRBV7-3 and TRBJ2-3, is GAGVSQTPSNKVTEKGKYVELRCDPISGHTALYWYRQSLGQGPEFLIYFQGTGAADDSGLPNDRFFAVRPEGSVSTLKIQRTERGDSAVYLCASSFGPFGDTQYFGPGTRLTVL.

CDR3 nucleotide sequence: TGCAGCGCCTATAGCGGGGGGGCCTCCGGGGAGCTGTTTTTT. Translation: CSAYSGGASGELFF. This chain connects TRBV29-1 to TRBJ2-2; 11 positions match TRBD2. V trimming: 7 bases; J trimming: 6 bases; junction bases outside the gene matches: 7. This CDR3 is 14 amino acids long. Germline CDR1 is SQVTM and CDR2 is ANQGSEA.

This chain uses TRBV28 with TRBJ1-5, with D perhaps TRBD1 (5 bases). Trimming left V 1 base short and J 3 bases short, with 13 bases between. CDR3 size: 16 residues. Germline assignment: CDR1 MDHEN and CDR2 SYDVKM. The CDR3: CASSLSPGHPNQPQHF. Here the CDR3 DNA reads TGTGCCAGCAGTTTATCCCCCGGACATCCCAATCAGCCCCAGCATTTT.

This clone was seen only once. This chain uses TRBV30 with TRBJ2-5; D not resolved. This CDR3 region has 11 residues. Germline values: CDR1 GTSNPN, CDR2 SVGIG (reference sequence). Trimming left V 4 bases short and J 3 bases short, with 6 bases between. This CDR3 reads CAWTQKETQYF. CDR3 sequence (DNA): TGTGCCTGGACCCAAAAAGAGACCCAGTACTTC. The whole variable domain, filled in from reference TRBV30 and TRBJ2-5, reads SQTIHQWPATLVQPVGSPLSLECTVEGTSNPNLYWYRQAAGRGLQLLFYSVGIGQISSEVPQNLSASRPQDRQFILSSKKLLLSDSGFYLCAWTQKETQYFGPGTRLLVL.

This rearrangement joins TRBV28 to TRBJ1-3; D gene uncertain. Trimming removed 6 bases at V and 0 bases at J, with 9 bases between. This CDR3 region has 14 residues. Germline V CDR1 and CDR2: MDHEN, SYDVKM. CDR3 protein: CASSQTYSGNTIYF. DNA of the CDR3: TGTGCCAGCAGCCAGACATACTCTGGAAACACCATATATTTT.

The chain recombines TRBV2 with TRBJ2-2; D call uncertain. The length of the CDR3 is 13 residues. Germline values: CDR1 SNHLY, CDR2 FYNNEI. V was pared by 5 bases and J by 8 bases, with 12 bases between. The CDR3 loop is CASSWPPPGELFF. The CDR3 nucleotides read TGTGCCAGCAGTTGGCCCCCACCGGGGGAGCTGTTTTTT.

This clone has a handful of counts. Here the CDR3 DNA reads TGCGCCAGCAGCCAAGATCGGATGGGCTACAATGAGCAGTTCTTC. As protein: CASSQDRMGYNEQFF. The chain links TRBV4-1 to TRBJ2-1, with unresolved D. The CDR3 extends over 15 amino acids. Trimming cost V 0 bases and J 3 bases, with 9 bases left between them. In germline, CDR1 is MGHRA, CDR2 YSYEKL.

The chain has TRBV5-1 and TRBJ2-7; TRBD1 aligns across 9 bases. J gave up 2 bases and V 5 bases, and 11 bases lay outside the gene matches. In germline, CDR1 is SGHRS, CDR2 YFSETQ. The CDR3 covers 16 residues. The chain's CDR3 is CASSKGNRGLTYEQYF. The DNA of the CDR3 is TGCGCCAGCAGTAAGGGTAACAGGGGGCTTACCTACGAGCAGTACTTC.

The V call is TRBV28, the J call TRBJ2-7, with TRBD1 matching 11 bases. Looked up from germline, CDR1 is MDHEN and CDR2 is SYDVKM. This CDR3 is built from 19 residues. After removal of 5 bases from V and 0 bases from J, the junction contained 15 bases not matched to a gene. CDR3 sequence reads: CASSLPPWPGQGASYEQYF. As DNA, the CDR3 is TGTGCCAGCAGTCTCCCCCCCTGGCCCGGACAGGGGGCCTCCTACGAGCAGTACTTC. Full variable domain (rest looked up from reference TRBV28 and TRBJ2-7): DVKVTQSSRYLVKRTGEKVFLECVQDMDHENMFWYRQDPGLGLRLIYFSYDVKMKEKGDIPEGYSVSREKKERFSLILESASTNQTSMYLCASSLPPWPGQGASYEQYFGPGTRLTVT.

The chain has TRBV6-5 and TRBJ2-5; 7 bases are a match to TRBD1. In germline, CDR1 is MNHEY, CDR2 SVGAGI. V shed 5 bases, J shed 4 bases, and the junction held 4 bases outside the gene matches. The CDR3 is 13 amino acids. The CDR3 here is CASSPDRAETQYF. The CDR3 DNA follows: TGTGCCAGCAGTCCCGACAGGGCAGAGACCCAGTACTTC.

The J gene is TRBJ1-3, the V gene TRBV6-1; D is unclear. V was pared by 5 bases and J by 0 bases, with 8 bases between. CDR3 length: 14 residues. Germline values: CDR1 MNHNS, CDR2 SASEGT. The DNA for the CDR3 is TGTGCCAGCAGTCAACAGTACTCTGGAAACACCATATATTTT. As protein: CASSQQYSGNTIYF.

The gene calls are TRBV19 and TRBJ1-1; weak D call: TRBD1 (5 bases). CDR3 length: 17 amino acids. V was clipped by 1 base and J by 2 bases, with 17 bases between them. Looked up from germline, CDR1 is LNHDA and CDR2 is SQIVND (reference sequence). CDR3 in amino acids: CASSIVPSGTVNTEAFF. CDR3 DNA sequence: TGTGCCAGTAGTATAGTACCCTCCGGGACGGTAAACACTGAAGCTTTCTTT.

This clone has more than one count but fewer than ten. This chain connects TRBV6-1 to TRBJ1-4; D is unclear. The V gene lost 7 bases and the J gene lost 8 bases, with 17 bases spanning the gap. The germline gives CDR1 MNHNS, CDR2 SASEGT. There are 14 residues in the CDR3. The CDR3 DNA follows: TGTGCCAGCACCGCGCGGAGCTTGGGGGAAAAACTGTTTTTT. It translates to CASTARSLGEKLFF.

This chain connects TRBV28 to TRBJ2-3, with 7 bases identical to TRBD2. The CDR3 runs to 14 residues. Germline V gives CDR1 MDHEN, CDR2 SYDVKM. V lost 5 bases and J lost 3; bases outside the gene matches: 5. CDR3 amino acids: CASSTRTRTDTQYF. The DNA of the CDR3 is TGTGCCAGCAGTACCCGGACTAGAACAGATACGCAGTATTTT.